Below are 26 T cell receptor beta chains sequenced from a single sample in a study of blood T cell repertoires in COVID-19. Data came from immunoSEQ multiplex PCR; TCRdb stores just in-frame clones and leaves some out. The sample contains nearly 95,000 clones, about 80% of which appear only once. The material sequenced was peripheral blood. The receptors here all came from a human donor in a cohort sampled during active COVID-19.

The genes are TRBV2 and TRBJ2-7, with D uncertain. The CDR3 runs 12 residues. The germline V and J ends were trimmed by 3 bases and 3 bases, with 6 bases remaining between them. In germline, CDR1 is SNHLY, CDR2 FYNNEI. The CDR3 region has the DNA TGTGCCAGCAGTGACAGTCTCTACGAGCAGTACTTC. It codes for CASSDSLYEQYF.

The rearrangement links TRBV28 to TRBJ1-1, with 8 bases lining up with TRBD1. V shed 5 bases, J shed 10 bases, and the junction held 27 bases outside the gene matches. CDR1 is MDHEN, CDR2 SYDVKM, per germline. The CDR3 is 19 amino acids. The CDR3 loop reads CASSPIRGGQGTVVVVAFF. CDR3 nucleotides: TGTGCCAGCAGTCCCATTAGGGGTGGACAGGGAACCGTGGTGGTTGTAGCTTTCTTT.

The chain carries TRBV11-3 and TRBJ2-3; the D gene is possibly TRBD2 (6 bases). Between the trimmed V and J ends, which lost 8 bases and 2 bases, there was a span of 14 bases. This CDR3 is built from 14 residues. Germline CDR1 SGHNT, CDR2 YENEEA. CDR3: CASSATSFTDTQYF. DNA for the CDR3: TGTGCCAGCTCGGCGACTAGTTTCACAGATACGCAGTATTTT.

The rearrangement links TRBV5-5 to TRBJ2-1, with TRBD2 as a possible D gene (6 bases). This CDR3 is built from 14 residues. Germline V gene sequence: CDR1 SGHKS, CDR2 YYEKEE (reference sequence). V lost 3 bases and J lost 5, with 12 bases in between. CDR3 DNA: TGTGCCAGCAGCTGGCCGGGACTTAACAATGAGCAGTTCTTC. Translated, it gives CASSWPGLNNEQFF.

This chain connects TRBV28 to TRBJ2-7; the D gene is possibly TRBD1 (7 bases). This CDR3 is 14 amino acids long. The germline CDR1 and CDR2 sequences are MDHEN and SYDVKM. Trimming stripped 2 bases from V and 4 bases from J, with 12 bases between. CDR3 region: CASSLQQGGYEQYF. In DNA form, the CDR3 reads TGTGCCAGCAGTTTACAGCAGGGGGGATACGAGCAGTACTTC.

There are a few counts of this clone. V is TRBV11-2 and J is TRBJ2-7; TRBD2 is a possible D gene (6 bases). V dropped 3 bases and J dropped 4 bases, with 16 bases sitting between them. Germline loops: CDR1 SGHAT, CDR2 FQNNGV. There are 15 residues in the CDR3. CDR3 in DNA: TGTGCCAGCAGCTTTTTGCCGGCGGGAAATTACGAGCAGTACTTC. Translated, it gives CASSFLPAGNYEQYF.

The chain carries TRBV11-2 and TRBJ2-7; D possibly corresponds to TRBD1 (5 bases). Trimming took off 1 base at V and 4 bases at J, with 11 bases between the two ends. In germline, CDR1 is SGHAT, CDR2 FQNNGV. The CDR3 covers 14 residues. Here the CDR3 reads CASSLVGQEYEQYF. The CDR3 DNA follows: TGTGCCAGCAGCTTAGTCGGACAAGAATACGAGCAGTACTTC.

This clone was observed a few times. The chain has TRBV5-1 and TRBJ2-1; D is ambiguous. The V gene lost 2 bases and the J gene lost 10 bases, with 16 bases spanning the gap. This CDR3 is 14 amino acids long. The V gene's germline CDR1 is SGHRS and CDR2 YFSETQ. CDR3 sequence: CASSFAQSPGEQFF. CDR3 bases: TGCGCCAGCAGCTTCGCCCAGTCCCCAGGCGAGCAGTTCTTC.

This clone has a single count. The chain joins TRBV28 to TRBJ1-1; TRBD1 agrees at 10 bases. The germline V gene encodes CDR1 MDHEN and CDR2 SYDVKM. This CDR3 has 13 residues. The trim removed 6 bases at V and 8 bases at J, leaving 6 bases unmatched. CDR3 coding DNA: TGTGCCAGCAGGAGACGGACAGGGGGAGAAGCTTTCTTT. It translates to CASRRRTGGEAFF.

The CDR3 is CASSPNLGGQFF. CDR3 nucleotides: TGTGCCAGCTCACCCAATCTAGGAGGGCAGTTCTTC. The rearrangement uses TRBV18 and TRBJ2-1; tentative D call: TRBD2 (5 bases). V shed 3 bases and J shed 12 bases, with 12 bases lying between them. Germline V gives CDR1 KGHSH, CDR2 LQKENI. The CDR3 extends over 12 amino acids.

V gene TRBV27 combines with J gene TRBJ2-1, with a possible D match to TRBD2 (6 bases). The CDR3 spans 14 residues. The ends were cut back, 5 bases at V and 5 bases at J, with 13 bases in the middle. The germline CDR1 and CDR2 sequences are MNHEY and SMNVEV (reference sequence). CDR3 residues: CASSRRDSNNEQFF. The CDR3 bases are TGTGCCAGCAGTCGCCGGGACTCTAACAATGAGCAGTTCTTC.

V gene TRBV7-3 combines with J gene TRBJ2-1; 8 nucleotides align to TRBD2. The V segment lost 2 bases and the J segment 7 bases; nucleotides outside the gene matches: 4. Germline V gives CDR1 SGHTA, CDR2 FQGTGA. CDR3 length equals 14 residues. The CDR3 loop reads CASSLAGGGNEQFF. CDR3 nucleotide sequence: TGTGCCAGCAGCTTAGCGGGAGGAGGGAATGAGCAGTTCTTC.

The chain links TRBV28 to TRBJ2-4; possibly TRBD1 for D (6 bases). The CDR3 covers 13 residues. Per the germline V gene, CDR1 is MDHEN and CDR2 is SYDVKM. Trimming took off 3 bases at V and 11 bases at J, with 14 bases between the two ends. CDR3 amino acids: CASSFRGSGFQYF. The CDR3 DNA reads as TGTGCCAGCAGTTTCAGGGGATCGGGATTTCAGTACTTC.

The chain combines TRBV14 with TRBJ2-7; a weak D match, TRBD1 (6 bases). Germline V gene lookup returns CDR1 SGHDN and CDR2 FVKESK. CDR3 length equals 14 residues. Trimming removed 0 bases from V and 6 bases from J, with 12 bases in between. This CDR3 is CASSQEARGSEQYF. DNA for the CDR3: TGTGCCAGCAGCCAAGAGGCCAGGGGAAGCGAGCAGTACTTC.

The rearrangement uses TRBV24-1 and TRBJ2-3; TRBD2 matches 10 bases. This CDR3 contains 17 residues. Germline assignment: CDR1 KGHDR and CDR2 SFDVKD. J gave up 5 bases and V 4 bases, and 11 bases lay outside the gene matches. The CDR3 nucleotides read TGTGCCACCAGTGACTTTCAGCGGGGGGGCCTCGGAGATACGCAGTATTTT. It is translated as CATSDFQRGGLGDTQYF.

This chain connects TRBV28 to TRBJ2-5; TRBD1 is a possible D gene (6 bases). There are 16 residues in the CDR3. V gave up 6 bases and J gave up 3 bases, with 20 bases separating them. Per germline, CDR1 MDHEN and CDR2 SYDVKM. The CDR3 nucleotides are TGTGCCAGCAGCGCCAATCGGGACAAACGAAAAGAGACCCAGTACTTC. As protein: CASSANRDKRKETQYF.

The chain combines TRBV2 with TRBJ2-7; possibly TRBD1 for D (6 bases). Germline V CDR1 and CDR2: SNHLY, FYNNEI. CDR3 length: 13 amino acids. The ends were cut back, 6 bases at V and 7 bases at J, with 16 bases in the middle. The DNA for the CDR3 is TGTGCCAGCAGCCCACAGGGTCTAGGGGAGCAGTACTTC. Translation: CASSPQGLGEQYF.

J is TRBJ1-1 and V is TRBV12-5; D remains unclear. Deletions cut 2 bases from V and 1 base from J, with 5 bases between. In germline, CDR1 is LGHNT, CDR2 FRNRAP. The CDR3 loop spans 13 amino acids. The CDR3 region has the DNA TGTGCTAGTGGTTTGAGCGCGAACACTGAAGCTTTCTTT. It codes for CASGLSANTEAFF.

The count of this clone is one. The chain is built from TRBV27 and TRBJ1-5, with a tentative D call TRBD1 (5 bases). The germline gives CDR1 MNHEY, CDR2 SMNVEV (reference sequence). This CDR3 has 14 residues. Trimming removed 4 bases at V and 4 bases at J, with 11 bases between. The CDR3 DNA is TGTGCCAGCAGTTACTCAGGGCTTAATCAGCCCCAGCATTTT. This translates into CASSYSGLNQPQHF.

The CDR3 is CASSSRGFGYGYTF. The DNA of the CDR3 is TGTGCCAGTAGTAGCAGGGGGTTTGGCTATGGCTACACCTTC. The chain is built from TRBV19 and TRBJ1-2; 7 nucleotides line up with TRBD1. Germline values: CDR1 LNHDA, CDR2 SQIVND (reference sequence). Trimming cost V 4 bases and J 4 bases; bases outside gene matches: 6. CDR3 length equals 14 residues. The variable domain in full, completed from reference TRBV19 and TRBJ1-2, reads DGGITQSPKYLFRKEGQNVTLSCEQNLNHDAMYWYRQDPGQGLRLIYYSQIVNDFQKGDIAEGYSVSREKKESFPLTVTSAQKNPTAFYLCASSSRGFGYGYTFGSGTRLTVV.

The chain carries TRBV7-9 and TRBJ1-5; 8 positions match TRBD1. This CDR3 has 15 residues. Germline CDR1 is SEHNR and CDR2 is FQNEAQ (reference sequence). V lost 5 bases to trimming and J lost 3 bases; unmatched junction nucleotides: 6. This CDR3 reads CASSPDRVDNQPQHF. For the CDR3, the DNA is TGTGCCAGCAGCCCGGACAGGGTAGACAATCAGCCCCAGCATTTT.

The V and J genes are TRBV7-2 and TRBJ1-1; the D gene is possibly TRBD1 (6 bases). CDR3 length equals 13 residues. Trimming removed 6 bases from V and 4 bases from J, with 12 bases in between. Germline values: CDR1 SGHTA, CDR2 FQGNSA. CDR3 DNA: TGTGCCAGCAGAAAAAAGGACAGCACTGAAGCTTTCTTT. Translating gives CASRKKDSTEAFF. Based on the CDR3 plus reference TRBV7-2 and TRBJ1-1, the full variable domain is GAGVSQSPSNKVTEKGKDVELRCDPISGHTALYWYRQSLGQGLEFLIYFQGNSAPDKSGLPSDRFSAERTGGSVSTLTIQRTQQEDSAVYLCASRKKDSTEAFFGQGTRLTVV.

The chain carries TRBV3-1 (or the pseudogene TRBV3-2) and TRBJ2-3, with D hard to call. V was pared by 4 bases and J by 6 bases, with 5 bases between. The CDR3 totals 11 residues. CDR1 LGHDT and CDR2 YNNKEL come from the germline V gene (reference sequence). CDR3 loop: CASSPGDTQYF. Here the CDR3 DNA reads TGTGCCAGCAGCCCGGGTGATACGCAGTATTTT.

CDR3: CASSPPDRAVGEAFF. DNA for the CDR3: TGTGCCAGCAGCCCCCCTGACAGGGCTGTGGGTGAAGCTTTCTTT. The chain is built from TRBV6-4 and TRBJ1-1, with 7 bases fitting TRBD1. The CDR3 has 15 residues. Losses at the gene ends were 6 bases for V and 7 bases for J; bases not matched to a gene: 14. Germline loops: CDR1 MRHNA, CDR2 SNTAGT.

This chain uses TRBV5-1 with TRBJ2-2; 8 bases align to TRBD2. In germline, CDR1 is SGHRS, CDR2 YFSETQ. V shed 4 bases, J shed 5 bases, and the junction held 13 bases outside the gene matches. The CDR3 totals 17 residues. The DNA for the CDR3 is TGCGCCAGCAGCCCCTCGAGCGGGGGCTTAGGAACCGGGGAGCTGTTTTTT. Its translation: CASSPSSGGLGTGELFF.

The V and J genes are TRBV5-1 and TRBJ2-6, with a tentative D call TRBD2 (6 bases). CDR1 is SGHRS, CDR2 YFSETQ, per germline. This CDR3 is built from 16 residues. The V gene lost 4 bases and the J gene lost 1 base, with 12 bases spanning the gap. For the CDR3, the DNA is TGCGCCAGCAGCCTGGGGACTCAATCTGGGGCCAACGTCCTGACTTTC. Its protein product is CASSLGTQSGANVLTF. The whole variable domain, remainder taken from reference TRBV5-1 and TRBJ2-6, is KAGVTQTPRYLIKTRGQQVTLSCSPISGHRSVSWYQQTPGQGLQFLFEYFSETQRNKGNFPGRFSGRQFSNSRSEMNVSTLELGDSALYLCASSLGTQSGANVLTFGAGSRLTVL.